The source of this TCR beta chain is a study of CD8+CD57+ T cells in acquired aplastic anemia. Study-level information: DNA from sorted CD4+ and CD8+ cells averaged roughly 3.4 ug.

Concerning this clonotype itself: The antigen is not known.

Points from the study as a whole: Researchers reported that CD8+ Simpson's diversity was not significantly different in patients versus controls.

The sequenced patients had an expansion of CD8+CD57+ cells seen by flow cytometry. Severe acquired aplastic anemia was present in every patient. CDR3 and TCR beta VDJ profiling relied on genomic DNA as the template. TCRdb passed the reads through MiXCR, listing each CDR3 protein once. The table includes hundreds of thousands of distinct CDR3 sequences, roughly 53% detected once. This receptor was identified in a human donor with aplastic anemia. Sequenced material: sorted CD4+, CD8+, or CD8+CD57+ T cells (not recorded which) from PBMCs.

The CDR3 here is CASSFGLARQETQYF. CDR3 sequence (DNA): TGTGCCAGCAGCTTTGGGCTAGCAAGACAAGAGACCCAGTACTTC. V and J are TRBV7-9 and TRBJ2-5; the D gene is possibly TRBD2 (5 bases). Between the trimmed V and J ends, which lost 3 bases and 2 bases, there was a span of 13 bases. The CDR3 is made up of 15 amino acids. Per the germline V gene, CDR1 is SEHNR and CDR2 is FQNEAQ (reference sequence).